This entry is about one T cell receptor beta chain. There are 14 residues in the CDR3. V shed 3 bases and J 1 base; nucleotides not matched to a gene: 2. Germline lookup yields CDR1 LGHNA and CDR2 YNFKEQ. These data belong to a study of OX40 agonist ivuxolimab in advanced cancers. The table came from immunoSEQ multiplex PCR; TCRdb's copy has only in-frame clones and leaves some out. The data show about 36,000 clones, with 65% to 85% seen just once and approximately 20% held by the top ten. This sequence was found in an adult with an advanced solid tumor such as melanoma, head and neck, liver or kidney cancer. The sequenced sample was CD4+ or CD8+ T cells sorted from blood, obtained in a trial of the OX40 agonist ivuxolimab. The chain recombines TRBV4-2 with TRBJ1-1; 7 bases line up with TRBD1. The DNA for the CDR3 is TGTGCCAGCAGCCAGGGACAGTCGAACACTGAAGCTTTCTTT. Encoded protein: CASSQGQSNTEAFF.